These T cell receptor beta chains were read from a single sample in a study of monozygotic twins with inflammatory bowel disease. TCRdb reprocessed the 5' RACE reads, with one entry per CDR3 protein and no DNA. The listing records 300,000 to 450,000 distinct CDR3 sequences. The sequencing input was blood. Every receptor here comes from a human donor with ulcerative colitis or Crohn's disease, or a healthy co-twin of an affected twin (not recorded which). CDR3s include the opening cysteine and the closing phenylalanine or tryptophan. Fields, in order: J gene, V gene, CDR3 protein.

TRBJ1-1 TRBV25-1 CASSEYGGVNTEAFF
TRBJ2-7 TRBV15 CATSRATGNEQYF
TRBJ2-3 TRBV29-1 CSVGGPSGGGTDTQYF
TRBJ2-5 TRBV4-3 CASSQARQETQYF
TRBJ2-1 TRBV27 CASTLGGTQFF
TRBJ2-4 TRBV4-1 CASSRTDRGVTKNIQYF
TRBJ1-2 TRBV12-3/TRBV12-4 CASSQTGAGLTNYGYTF
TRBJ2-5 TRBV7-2 CASSVGASGGQETQYF
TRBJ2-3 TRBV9 CASSVVLGADTQYF
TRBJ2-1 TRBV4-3 CASSNPLTNYNEQFF
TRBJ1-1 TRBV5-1 CASSFSRNTEAFF
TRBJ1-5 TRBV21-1 CASSKAHGDTNQPQHF
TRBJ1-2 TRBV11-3 CASSSGQGALGYTF
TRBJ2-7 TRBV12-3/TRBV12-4 CASLKSAGGPYEQYF
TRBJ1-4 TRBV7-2 CASSPRLREKLFF
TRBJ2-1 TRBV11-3 CASSSSWRGINEQFF